Below are 23 T cell receptor beta chains sequenced from a single sample in a study of shared clonotypes between healthy human individuals. Naive-designated CD8 cells lacked CD45RO, were positively enriched for CCR7, and omitted terminally differentiated effector memory CD45RA+ cells. Assay used: immunoSEQ multiplex PCR; TCRdb lists only in-frame clones, some missing. The repertoire includes about 580,000 clones, roughly 98% of them detected once, and 0.3% to 0.35% sits in the top ten. Sequenced material: naive CD8+ T cells sorted from blood. All receptors come from a man younger than 40 in good health.

This clone was seen only once. The chain joins TRBV5-6 to TRBJ2-7; D is undetermined. Germline V lookup: CDR1 SGHDT, CDR2 YYEEEE. V dropped 4 bases and J dropped 5 bases, with 10 bases sitting between them. The CDR3 extends over 12 amino acids. CDR3 protein: CASSPWGNEQYF. The CDR3 region has the DNA TGTGCCAGCAGCCCGTGGGGTAACGAGCAGTACTTC.

The chain combines TRBV15 with TRBJ2-2; D gene unclear. From germline, CDR1 is LNHNV and CDR2 YYDKDF (reference sequence). The CDR3 is made up of 12 amino acids. The V end lost 0 bases, the J end lost 6 bases, and 2 bases lay between the germline ends. The CDR3 sequence is CATSRESGELFF. DNA of the CDR3: TGTGCCACCAGCAGAGAATCCGGGGAGCTGTTTTTT.

This clone has only one observation. CDR3 in amino acids: CASTTSRPFNEQYF. The CDR3 nucleotides are TGTGCCAGCACCACATCACGGCCCTTTAACGAGCAGTACTTC. This chain links TRBV7-8 with TRBJ2-7; D remains unclear. The germline V gene has CDR1 SGHVS and CDR2 FQNEAQ. Trimming removed 7 bases at V and 5 bases at J, with 18 bases between. The CDR3 is 14 residues long.

The chain couples TRBV11-2 to TRBJ2-2; the D gene is possibly TRBD1 (6 bases). V was pared by 1 base and J by 5 bases, with 17 bases between. In germline, CDR1 is SGHAT, CDR2 FQNNGV. The CDR3 extends over 17 amino acids. CDR3 DNA sequence: TGTGCCAGCAGCTTAGTTATAGGGGGAGCCTCAACCGGGGAGCTGTTTTTT. It is translated as CASSLVIGGASTGELFF.

The gene calls are TRBV7-8 and TRBJ2-1; 7 bases are shared with TRBD1. V shed 4 bases and J 4 bases; nucleotides not matched to a gene: 7. Germline CDR1 SGHVS, CDR2 FQNEAQ. The CDR3 is made up of 15 amino acids. CDR3 sequence: CASSSVSRGYNEQFF. CDR3 DNA sequence: TGTGCCAGCAGCTCGGTGAGCAGGGGGTACAATGAGCAGTTCTTC.

This rearrangement joins TRBV5-4 to TRBJ2-2; weak D call: TRBD1 (6 bases). Between the trimmed V and J ends, which lost 4 bases and 7 bases, there was a span of 26 bases. The germline gives CDR1 SGHNT, CDR2 YYREEE (reference sequence). The CDR3 is made up of 18 amino acids. The chain's CDR3 is CASSPFSPRDTRYGELFF. CDR3 in DNA: TGTGCCAGCAGCCCTTTTTCCCCCCGGGACACCCGCTACGGGGAGCTGTTTTTT.

The chain is built from TRBV7-9 and TRBJ2-5; 7 positions agree with TRBD2. Germline lookup yields CDR1 SEHNR and CDR2 FQNEAQ (reference sequence). J lost 2 bases, V lost 0 bases, and 9 bases had no gene match. This CDR3 has 17 residues. The DNA of the CDR3 is TGTGCCAGCAGCTTAGCCGGCGGGAGTGAAGGTCAAGAGACCCAGTACTTC. This translates into CASSLAGGSEGQETQYF.

The chain links TRBV7-2 to TRBJ2-7; the match to TRBD2 covers 10 bases. V dropped 9 bases and J dropped 3; count of bases not matched to a gene: 8. The CDR3 is made up of 14 amino acids. From germline, CDR1 is SGHTA and CDR2 FQGNSA. CDR3 amino acids: CARTLAGALYEQYF. The CDR3 DNA is TGTGCCAGAACTCTAGCGGGAGCCCTCTACGAGCAGTACTTC.

The rearrangement joins TRBV11-3 to TRBJ2-1, with TRBD2 matching 7 bases. Looked up from germline, CDR1 is SGHNT and CDR2 is YENEEA. The CDR3 sequence is 13 residues long. V lost 4 bases, J lost 12 bases, and 9 bases stayed unmatched. This chain's CDR3 is CASSSREGWAQFF. CDR3 in DNA: TGTGCCAGCAGCTCTAGGGAGGGGTGGGCGCAGTTCTTC.

V is TRBV2 and J is TRBJ1-1; D not certain. V was cut by 4 bases and J by 4 bases, with 25 bases left in between. Germline CDR1 SNHLY, CDR2 FYNNEI. The CDR3 contains 18 residues. CDR3 loop: CASSGVQDFSDDGTEAFF. Written as DNA, the CDR3 is TGTGCCAGCAGTGGGGTTCAGGACTTTTCTGATGACGGCACTGAAGCTTTCTTT.

The chain carries TRBV4-3 and TRBJ2-2, with D possibly TRBD2 on 5 matching bases. Trimming removed 1 base from V and 7 bases from J, with 13 bases in between. CDR1 and CDR2 (germline): LGHNA, YSLEER. The CDR3 totals 15 residues. In DNA form, the CDR3 reads TGCGCCAGCAGCCAAGCTCCGGGTGGAGGCGGGGAGCTGTTTTTT. Residues: CASSQAPGGGGELFF.

The chain carries TRBV5-1 and TRBJ2-7; D might be TRBD2 (5 bases). V gave up 0 bases and J gave up 2 bases, with 15 bases separating them. Per germline, CDR1 SGHRS and CDR2 YFSETQ. The CDR3 has 16 residues. The CDR3 bases are TGCGCCAGCAGCTTGGAATCCTTCCGAGGGACCTACGAGCAGTACTTC. Its protein is CASSLESFRGTYEQYF.

The V and J genes are TRBV10-3 and TRBJ1-1; a possible D gene is TRBD1 (6 bases). The CDR3 has 14 amino acids. The germline CDR1 and CDR2 sequences are ENHRY and SYGVKD. V was clipped by 3 bases and J by 4 bases, with 12 bases between them. CDR3 amino acids: CAISDGGFRTEAFF. The DNA for the CDR3 is TGTGCCATCAGTGATGGGGGCTTTCGCACTGAAGCTTTCTTT.

The rearrangement joins TRBV7-2 to TRBJ1-5; perhaps TRBD1 as D (6 bases). The CDR3 has 15 amino acids. CDR1 SGHTA and CDR2 FQGNSA come from the germline V gene. Trimming removed 6 bases from V and 0 bases from J, with 12 bases in between. CDR3 DNA sequence: TGTGCCAGCAGTCTGGACAGTTATAGCAATCAGCCCCAGCATTTT. It yields the protein CASSLDSYSNQPQHF.

The rearrangement links TRBV9 to TRBJ1-3; a possible D gene is TRBD1 (5 bases). CDR1 SGDLS and CDR2 YYNGEE come from the germline V gene. The CDR3 extends over 15 amino acids. V was cut by 0 bases and J by 4 bases, with 11 bases left in between. The CDR3 sequence: CASSVDVGLGNTIYF. CDR3 coding DNA: TGTGCCAGCAGCGTAGATGTGGGGCTCGGAAACACCATATATTTT.

This chain links TRBV10-2 with TRBJ1-5; D unresolved. Trimming cost V 0 bases and J 1 base, with 4 bases left between them. The germline V gene encodes CDR1 WSHSY and CDR2 SAAADI. The CDR3 contains 14 residues. The CDR3 DNA sequence: TGCGCCAGCAGTGAGTCAGACAGCAATCAGCCCCAGCATTTT. Protein sequence: CASSESDSNQPQHF.

The V and J genes are TRBV12-5 and TRBJ1-2; D not resolved. V lost 4 bases and J 10 bases, leaving 13 bases between the germline ends. Germline CDR1 LGHNT, CDR2 FRNRAP. The CDR3 consists of 12 residues. In DNA form, the CDR3 reads TGTGCTAGTGGTTCTACGGGGTTCGACTACACCTTC. Protein sequence: CASGSTGFDYTF.

V and J are TRBV7-9 and TRBJ2-7; TRBD2 aligns across 13 bases. CDR3 size: 15 residues. Germline V lookup: CDR1 SEHNR, CDR2 FQNEAQ (reference sequence). Unmatched junction bases numbered 3, after V lost 4 bases and J lost 3 bases. CDR3 bases: TGTGCCAGCAGCTCACTAGCGGGAGGGCTCTACGAGCAGTACTTC. Protein sequence: CASSSLAGGLYEQYF.

The chain joins TRBV30 to TRBJ2-1; D gene ambiguous. The CDR3 totals 12 residues. Germline-derived CDR1 and CDR2 are GTSNPN and SVGIG (reference sequence). Trimming removed 0 bases from V and 7 bases from J, with 7 bases in between. The CDR3 is CAWSVIGNEQFF. Here the CDR3 DNA reads TGTGCCTGGAGTGTAATCGGGAATGAGCAGTTCTTC.

The gene calls are TRBV11-2 and TRBJ1-2; D might be TRBD1 (5 bases). Trimming shortened V by 4 bases and J by 7 bases, and 10 bases separated the two germline ends. This CDR3 region has 12 residues. Germline V gene lookup returns CDR1 SGHAT and CDR2 FQNNGV. The CDR3 DNA follows: TGTGCCAGCAGCTCGGAGGGGACTGGCTACACCTTC. It translates to CASSSEGTGYTF.

The chain combines TRBV28 with TRBJ2-2, with TRBD1 matching over 9 bases. J lost 3 bases, V lost 2 bases, and 7 bases had no gene match. The CDR3 runs 17 residues. Germline V gene data show CDR1 as MDHEN and CDR2 as SYDVKM. This CDR3 is CASSLGDRAGYTGELFF. In DNA form, the CDR3 reads TGTGCCAGCAGTTTAGGGGACAGGGCGGGGTACACCGGGGAGCTGTTTTTT.

The gene calls are TRBV11-3 and TRBJ2-1; tentative D call: TRBD1 (6 bases). V lost 6 bases to trimming and J lost 6 bases, with 15 bases between them. The germline gives CDR1 SGHNT, CDR2 YENEEA. The CDR3 is 14 amino acids. The CDR3 DNA reads TGTGCCAGCAGTTCCGGAGAAGGGGGCAATGAGCAGTTCTTC. It encodes CASSSGEGGNEQFF. Filled out from reference TRBV11-3 and TRBJ2-1, the complete variable domain reads EAGVVQSPRYKIIEKKQPVAFWCNPISGHNTLYWYLQNLGQGPELLIRYENEEAVDDSQLPKDRFSAERLKGVDSTLKIQPAELGDSAVYLCASSSGEGGNEQFFGPGTRLTVL.

J is TRBJ2-7 and V is TRBV7-9; either TRBD1 or TRBD2 may supply D (6 bases each). Trimming took off 5 bases at V and 7 bases at J, with 15 bases between the two ends. The CDR3 runs to 13 residues. Germline CDR1 reads SEHNR; CDR2 reads FQNEAQ (reference sequence). CDR3 sequence reads: CASSMGGQEEQYF. DNA of the CDR3: TGTGCCAGCAGCATGGGGGGCCAGGAGGAGCAGTACTTC.